These T cell receptor beta chains were read from a single sample in a study of T cell responses to AZD1222 COVID-19 vaccine. The protocol was immunoSEQ multiplex PCR, while the TCRdb copy is restricted to in-frame clones and leaves out a portion. The sample records 150,000 to 190,000 clones, about nine tenths being singletons. The specimen comprised peripheral blood, sampled after recovery from COVID-19. These receptors all come from an adult who had recovered from COVID-19. The CDR3 runs from the conserved cysteine through the conserved F or W. D genes are given only for firm matches. Size values are once, few and many counts, or a class for expanded clones, and some rows have none.

clone_size: .
v_call: TRBV6-1
d_call: .
j_call: TRBJ1-1
cdr3_nt: TGTGCCAGCAGCACAAGGGCCACTGAAGCTTTCTTT
cdr3_aa: CASSTRATEAFF

clone_size: .
v_call: TRBV7-2
d_call: TRBD1
j_call: TRBJ1-1
cdr3_nt: TGTGCCAGCAGAACAGGGGGGACTGAAGCTTTCTTT
cdr3_aa: CASRTGGTEAFF

clone_size: .
v_call: TRBV6-6
d_call: TRBD1
j_call: TRBJ2-2
cdr3_nt: TGTGCCAGCAGCCCCAGGGGACAGGGGAACACCGGGGAGCTGTTTTTT
cdr3_aa: CASSPRGQGNTGELFF

clone_size: .
v_call: TRBV9
d_call: .
j_call: TRBJ2-5
cdr3_nt: TGTGCCAGCAGCTACTACTCAGCGCGAGAGACCCAGTACTTC
cdr3_aa: CASSYYSARETQYF

clone_size: .
v_call: TRBV10-3
d_call: .
j_call: TRBJ2-2
cdr3_nt: TGTGCCATCAGTGATTCCTCAGGGGCTGACGGGGAGCTGTTTTTT
cdr3_aa: CAISDSSGADGELFF

clone_size: once
v_call: TRBV25-1
d_call: .
j_call: TRBJ2-2
cdr3_nt: TGTGCCAGCAGTGAACTGGGTTTTACCGGGGAGCTGTTTTTT
cdr3_aa: CASSELGFTGELFF

clone_size: .
v_call: TRBV25-1
d_call: TRBD1
j_call: TRBJ2-2
cdr3_nt: TGTGCCAGCGGCCGGGACAGGGCGAACACCGGGGAGCTGTTTTTT
cdr3_aa: CASGRDRANTGELFF

clone_size: .
v_call: TRBV14
d_call: .
j_call: TRBJ1-1
cdr3_nt: TGTGCCAGCAGCCAAGGTTGGGGGGCCGCTGAAGCTTTCTTT
cdr3_aa: CASSQGWGAAEAFF

clone_size: .
v_call: TRBV24-1
d_call: .
j_call: TRBJ1-2
cdr3_nt: TGTGCCACCAGTGCGAGCGGAAACCTTAACTATGGCTACACCTTC
cdr3_aa: CATSASGNLNYGYTF

clone_size: .
v_call: TRBV5-4
d_call: .
j_call: TRBJ2-1
cdr3_nt: TGTGCCAGCAGCTCCTGGGCAGGGGGGGGCAATGAGCAGTTCTTC
cdr3_aa: CASSSWAGGGNEQFF

clone_size: once
v_call: TRBV28
d_call: .
j_call: TRBJ1-1
cdr3_nt: TGTGCCAGCAGTTTACCCGGGTTAGGGCGGGGTACTGAAGCTTTCTTT
cdr3_aa: CASSLPGLGRGTEAFF

clone_size: .
v_call: TRBV5-6
d_call: TRBD1
j_call: TRBJ1-6
cdr3_nt: TGTGCCAGCAGCTGGACAGGGGGTAATTCACCCCTCCACTTT
cdr3_aa: CASSWTGGNSPLHF

clone_size: once
v_call: TRBV10-3
d_call: .
j_call: TRBJ1-4
cdr3_nt: TGTGCCATCAGTGAACAACAGGGTATGGGTGAAAAACTGTTTTTT
cdr3_aa: CAISEQQGMGEKLFF

clone_size: many
v_call: TRBV11-3
d_call: TRBD1
j_call: TRBJ2-1
cdr3_nt: TGTGCCAGCGCGGGACAGGGGGGTGGCTCCTACAATGAGCAGTTCTTC
cdr3_aa: CASAGQGGGSYNEQFF

clone_size: .
v_call: TRBV28
d_call: .
j_call: TRBJ1-5
cdr3_nt: TGTGCCAGCAGGCTAACAGGGCGGAAGGGCAATCAGCCCCAGCATTTT
cdr3_aa: CASRLTGRKGNQPQHF

clone_size: .
v_call: TRBV29-1
d_call: TRBD1
j_call: TRBJ1-1
cdr3_nt: TGCAGCGTCAGGACAGGAGGAGAGAACACTGAAGCTTTCTTT
cdr3_aa: CSVRTGGENTEAFF

clone_size: .
v_call: TRBV10-3
d_call: TRBD1
j_call: TRBJ1-2
cdr3_nt: TGTGCCATCAGATACTACAGGGGAATAGGGGCCACTAACTATGGCTACACCTTC
cdr3_aa: CAIRYYRGIGATNYGYTF

clone_size: .
v_call: TRBV5-1
d_call: .
j_call: TRBJ2-5
cdr3_nt: TGCGCCAGCAGCATTAGCCCTCAAGAGACCCAGTACTTC
cdr3_aa: CASSISPQETQYF

clone_size: .
v_call: TRBV5-4
d_call: .
j_call: TRBJ2-7
cdr3_nt: TGTGCCAGCAGCCAACGTGGGCGGTACGAGCAGTACTTC
cdr3_aa: CASSQRGRYEQYF

clone_size: .
v_call: TRBV5-1
d_call: TRBD2
j_call: TRBJ2-5
cdr3_nt: TGCGCCAGCAGCGGGGCCGGCGGGAGGGCCGAGGAGACCCAGTACTTC
cdr3_aa: CASSGAGGRAEETQYF

clone_size: once
v_call: TRBV7-9
d_call: .
j_call: TRBJ1-3
cdr3_nt: TGTGCCAGCAGGCCTTCGGGGGGAAAAGGAAACACCATATATTTT
cdr3_aa: CASRPSGGKGNTIYF

clone_size: .
v_call: TRBV14
d_call: .
j_call: TRBJ2-5
cdr3_nt: TGTGCCAGCAGCCGGGTGTACGACGGGACCCAGTACTTC
cdr3_aa: CASSRVYDGTQYF

clone_size: .
v_call: TRBV12-5
d_call: TRBD1
j_call: TRBJ2-2
cdr3_nt: TGTGCTAGTGGTTGGATACACCGGGACAGAGGGCCGAACACCGGGGAGCTGTTTTTT
cdr3_aa: CASGWIHRDRGPNTGELFF

clone_size: .
v_call: TRBV5-4
d_call: .
j_call: TRBJ2-3
cdr3_nt: TGTGCCAGCAGCTTGGACAGGAGCACAGATACGCAGTATTTT
cdr3_aa: CASSLDRSTDTQYF

clone_size: .
v_call: TRBV7-9
d_call: .
j_call: TRBJ1-2
cdr3_nt: TGTGCCAGCAGCCCTAGGGGGGGATATGGCTACACCTTC
cdr3_aa: CASSPRGGYGYTF

clone_size: few
v_call: TRBV6-5
d_call: .
j_call: TRBJ2-7
cdr3_nt: TGTGCCAGCAGTTCTGGACAGACACCCAGCGAGCAGTACTTC
cdr3_aa: CASSSGQTPSEQYF

clone_size: .
v_call: TRBV27
d_call: TRBD2
j_call: TRBJ2-2
cdr3_nt: TGTGCCAGCAGCGTAGCGGGGGGCCATAACACCGGGGAGCTGTTTTTT
cdr3_aa: CASSVAGGHNTGELFF

clone_size: once
v_call: TRBV9
d_call: TRBD2
j_call: TRBJ2-1
cdr3_nt: TGTGCCAGCAGCGTAGGGCTAGCGGACTACAATGAGCAGTTCTTC
cdr3_aa: CASSVGLADYNEQFF